This TCR beta chain was retrieved from a study of a mutant IDH1 vaccine in newly diagnosed glioma. This clone has only a few counts. Antigen: not known. This CDR3 spans 17 amino acids. The ends lost 5 bases at V and 1 base at J; junction bases unmatched: 10. Germline V lookup: CDR1 SEHNR, CDR2 FQNEAQ (reference sequence). Some clones are missing from TCRdb's copy, which holds only in-frame ones; the method was immunoSEQ multiplex PCR. The repertoire has roughly 110,000 clones, roughly 90% of them found once; the top ten carry 0.5% to 0.65%. The sample's time point: week 11, during vaccination. It was 300 ug of mutant IDH1 20-mer peptide that made up each vaccine dose, given with topical imiquimod.

The material was PBMCs, obtained from a glioma patient whose treatment included an IDH1 peptide vaccine. The V and J genes are TRBV7-9 and TRBJ1-5; 8 bases are a match to TRBD1. The receptor comes from a woman in her 50s with glioma. The CDR3 loop is CASSPGQGGGSNQPQHF. CDR3 coding DNA: TGTGCCAGCAGCCCCGGACAGGGAGGGGGCAGCAATCAGCCCCAGCATTTT.